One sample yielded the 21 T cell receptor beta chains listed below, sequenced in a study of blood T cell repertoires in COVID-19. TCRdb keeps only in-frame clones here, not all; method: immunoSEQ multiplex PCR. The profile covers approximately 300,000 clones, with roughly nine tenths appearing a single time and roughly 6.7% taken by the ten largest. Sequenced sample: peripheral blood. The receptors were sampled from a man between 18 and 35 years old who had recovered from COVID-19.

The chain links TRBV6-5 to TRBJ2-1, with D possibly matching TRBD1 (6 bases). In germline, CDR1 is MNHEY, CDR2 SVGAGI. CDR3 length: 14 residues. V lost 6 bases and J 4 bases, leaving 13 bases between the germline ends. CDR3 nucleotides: TGTGCCAGCAGCCAAATACAGGGATACAATGAGCAGTTCTTC. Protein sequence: CASSQIQGYNEQFF.

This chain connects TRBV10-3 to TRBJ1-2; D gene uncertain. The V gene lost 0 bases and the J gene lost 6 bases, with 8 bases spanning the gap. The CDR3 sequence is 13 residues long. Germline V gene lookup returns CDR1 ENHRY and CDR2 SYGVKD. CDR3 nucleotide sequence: TGTGCCATCAGTGAGTCGGGGAGGGATGGCTACACCTTC. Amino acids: CAISESGRDGYTF.

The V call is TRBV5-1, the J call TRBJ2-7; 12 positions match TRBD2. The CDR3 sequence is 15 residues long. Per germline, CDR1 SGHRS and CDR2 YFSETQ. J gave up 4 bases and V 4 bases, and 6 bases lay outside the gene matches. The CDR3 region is CASSTWTSGKYEQYF. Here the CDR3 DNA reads TGCGCCAGCAGCACCTGGACTAGCGGGAAGTACGAGCAGTACTTC. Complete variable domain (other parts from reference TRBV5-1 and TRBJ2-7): KAGVTQTPRYLIKTRGQQVTLSCSPISGHRSVSWYQQTPGQGLQFLFEYFSETQRNKGNFPGRFSGRQFSNSRSEMNVSTLELGDSALYLCASSTWTSGKYEQYFGPGTRLTVT.

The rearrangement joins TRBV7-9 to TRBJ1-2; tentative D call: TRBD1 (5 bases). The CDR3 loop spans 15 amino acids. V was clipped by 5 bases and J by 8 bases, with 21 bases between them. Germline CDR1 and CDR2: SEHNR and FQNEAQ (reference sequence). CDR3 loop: CASSRIAGFSVGYTF. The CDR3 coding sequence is TGTGCCAGCAGCCGAATTGCAGGGTTCTCGGTCGGCTACACCTTC.

CDR3 region: CASRPGQVNTEAFF. CDR3 sequence (DNA): TGTGCCAGCAGGCCGGGACAGGTGAACACTGAAGCTTTCTTT. The rearrangement uses TRBV2 and TRBJ1-1; 8 nucleotides line up with TRBD1. Germline trimming cut 6 bases from V and 0 bases from J; bases unmatched to any gene: 3. The CDR3 contains 14 residues. Germline loops: CDR1 SNHLY, CDR2 FYNNEI.

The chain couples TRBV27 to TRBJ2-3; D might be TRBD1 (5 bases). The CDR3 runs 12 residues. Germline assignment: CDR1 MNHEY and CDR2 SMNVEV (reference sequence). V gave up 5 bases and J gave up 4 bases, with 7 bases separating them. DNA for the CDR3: TGTGCCAGCAGTCAGGGCGCAGATACGCAGTATTTT. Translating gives CASSQGADTQYF.

CDR3 in DNA: TGTGCCAGCAGTGCGCGGGATCTGGGCGAGCAGTACTTC. Its protein is CASSARDLGEQYF. This sequence joins TRBV2 and TRBJ2-7; TRBD2 is a possible D gene (6 bases). V was clipped by 4 bases and J by 6 bases, with 13 bases between them. CDR1 SNHLY and CDR2 FYNNEI come from the germline V gene. The CDR3 consists of 13 residues. Variable domain in full (rest from reference TRBV2 and TRBJ2-7): EPEVTQTPSHQVTQMGQEVILRCVPISNHLYFYWYRQILGQKVEFLVSFYNNEISEKSEIFDDQFSVERPDGSNFTLKIRSTKLEDSAMYFCASSARDLGEQYFGPGTRLTVT.

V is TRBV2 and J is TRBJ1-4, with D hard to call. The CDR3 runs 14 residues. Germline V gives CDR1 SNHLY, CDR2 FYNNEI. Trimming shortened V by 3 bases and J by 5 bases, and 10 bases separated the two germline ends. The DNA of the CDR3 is TGTGCCAGCAGTGATGAGGGCCAGAATGAAAAACTGTTTTTT. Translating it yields CASSDEGQNEKLFF.

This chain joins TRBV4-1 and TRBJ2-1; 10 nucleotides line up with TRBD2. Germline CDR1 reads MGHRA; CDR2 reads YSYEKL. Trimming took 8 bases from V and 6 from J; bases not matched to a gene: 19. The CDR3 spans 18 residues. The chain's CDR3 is CASCTQPKGLAGANEQFF. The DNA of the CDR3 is TGCGCCAGCTGCACTCAGCCCAAGGGGCTAGCGGGAGCCAATGAGCAGTTCTTC.

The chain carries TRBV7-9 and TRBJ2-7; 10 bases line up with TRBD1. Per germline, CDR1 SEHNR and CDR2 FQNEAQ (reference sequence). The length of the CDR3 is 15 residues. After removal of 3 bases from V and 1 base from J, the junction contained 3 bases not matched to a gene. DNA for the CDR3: TGTGCCAGCAGCTTCCGGGACAGGGGTTCCTACGAGCAGTACTTC. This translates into CASSFRDRGSYEQYF. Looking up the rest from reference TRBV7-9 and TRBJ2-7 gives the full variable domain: DTGVSQNPRHKITKRGQNVTFRCDPISEHNRLYWYRQTLGQGPEFLTYFQNEAQLEKSRLLSDRFSAERPKGSFSTLEIQRTEQGDSAMYLCASSFRDRGSYEQYFGPGTRLTVT.

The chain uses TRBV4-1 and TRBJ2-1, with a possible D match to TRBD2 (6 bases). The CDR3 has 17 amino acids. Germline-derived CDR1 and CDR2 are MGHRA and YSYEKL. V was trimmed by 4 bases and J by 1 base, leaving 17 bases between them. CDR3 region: CASSPGLQGGSYNEQFF. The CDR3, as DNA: TGCGCCAGCAGCCCCGGCCTTCAGGGAGGTTCCTACAATGAGCAGTTCTTC.

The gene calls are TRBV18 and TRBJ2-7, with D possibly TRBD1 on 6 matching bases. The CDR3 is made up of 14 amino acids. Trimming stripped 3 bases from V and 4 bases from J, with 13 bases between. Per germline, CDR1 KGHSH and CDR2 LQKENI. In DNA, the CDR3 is TGTGCCAGCTCACCGCTCCGGACAGAGTACGAGCAGTACTTC. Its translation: CASSPLRTEYEQYF.

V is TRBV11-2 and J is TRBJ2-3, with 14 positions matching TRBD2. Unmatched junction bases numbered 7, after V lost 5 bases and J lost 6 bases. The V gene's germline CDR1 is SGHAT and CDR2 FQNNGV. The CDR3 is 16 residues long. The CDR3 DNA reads TGTGCCAGCAGCGTGACTAGCGGGGGGGCCACGGATACGCAGTATTTT. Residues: CASSVTSGGATDTQYF.

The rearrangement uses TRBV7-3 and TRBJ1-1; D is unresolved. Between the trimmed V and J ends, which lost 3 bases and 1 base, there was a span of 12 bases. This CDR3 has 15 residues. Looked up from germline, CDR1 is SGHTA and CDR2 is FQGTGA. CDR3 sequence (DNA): TGTGCCAGCAGCTTCGCGACGGGAGCGAACACTGAAGCTTTCTTT. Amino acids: CASSFATGANTEAFF.

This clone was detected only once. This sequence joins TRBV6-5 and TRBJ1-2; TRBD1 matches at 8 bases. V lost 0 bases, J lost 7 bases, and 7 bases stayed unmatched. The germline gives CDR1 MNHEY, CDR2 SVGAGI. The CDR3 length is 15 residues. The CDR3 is CASSYSMGQASGYTF. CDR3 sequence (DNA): TGTGCCAGCAGTTACTCGATGGGACAGGCGAGTGGCTACACCTTC.

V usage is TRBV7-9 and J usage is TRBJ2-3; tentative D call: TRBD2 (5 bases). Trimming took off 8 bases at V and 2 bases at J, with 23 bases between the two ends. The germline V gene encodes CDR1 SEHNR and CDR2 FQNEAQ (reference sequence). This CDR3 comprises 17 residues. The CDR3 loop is CASQRLGSGLPTDTQYF. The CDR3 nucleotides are TGTGCCAGCCAAAGATTGGGAAGCGGTCTTCCCACAGATACGCAGTATTTT.

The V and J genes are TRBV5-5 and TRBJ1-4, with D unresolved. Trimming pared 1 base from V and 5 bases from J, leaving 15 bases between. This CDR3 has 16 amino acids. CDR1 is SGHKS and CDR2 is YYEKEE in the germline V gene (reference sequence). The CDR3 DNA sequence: TGTGCCAGCAGCTTGTGGTCGGGGATGGAGAATGAAAAACTGTTTTTT. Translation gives CASSLWSGMENEKLFF.

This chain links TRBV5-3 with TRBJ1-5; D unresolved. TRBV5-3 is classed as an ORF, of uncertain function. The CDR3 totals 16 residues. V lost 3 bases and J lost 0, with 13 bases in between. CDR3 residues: CARSSLRGYSNQPQHF. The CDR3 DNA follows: TGTGCCAGAAGCTCCCTACGGGGATATAGCAATCAGCCCCAGCATTTT.

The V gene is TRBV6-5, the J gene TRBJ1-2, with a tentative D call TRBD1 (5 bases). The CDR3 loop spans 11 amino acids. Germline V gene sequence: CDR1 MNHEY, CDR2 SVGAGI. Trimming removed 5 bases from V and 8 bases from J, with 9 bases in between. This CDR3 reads CASSQGEGYTF. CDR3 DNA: TGTGCCAGCAGTCAGGGCGAGGGCTACACCTTC.

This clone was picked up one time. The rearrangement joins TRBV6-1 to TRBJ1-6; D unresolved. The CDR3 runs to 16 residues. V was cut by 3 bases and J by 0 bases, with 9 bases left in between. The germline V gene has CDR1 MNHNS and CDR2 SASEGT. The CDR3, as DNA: TGTGCCAGCAGTGAGTTGCGGGGCTCCTATAATTCACCCCTCCACTTT. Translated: CASSELRGSYNSPLHF.

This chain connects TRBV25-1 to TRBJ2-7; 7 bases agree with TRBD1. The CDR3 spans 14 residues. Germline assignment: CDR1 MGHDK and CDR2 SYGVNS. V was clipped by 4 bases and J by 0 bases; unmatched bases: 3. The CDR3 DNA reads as TGTGCCAGCAGTGGCGACAGGGACTCCTACGAGCAGTACTTC. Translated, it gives CASSGDRDSYEQYF.